This TCR beta chain originates from a study of blood T cell repertoires in COVID-19 (dated by TCRdb to 2020 to 2022). About the investigation overall: Samples covering the acute and convalescent phases of COVID-19 were provided by collaborators in the United States, Italy and Spain. The dataset comprised deeply sampled blood TCRbeta repertoires from subjects exposed to, actively infected with, or recovered from COVID-19. Samples came from the ongoing ImmuneRACE study (first 160 participants) plus 1,254 subjects from 6 global collaborators. HLA class I and class II types, where available, came from metadata supplied by the sample provider rather than from assay-based typing. The prospective study material was composed of cDNA or gDNA derived from T cells, B-cell-depleted T cells, or PBMCs. The repertoires were made available in a free public database intended to serve as a resource for research on the immune response to SARS-CoV-2. The sample metadata nearly always contained a de-identified subject ID, COVID-19 status, age in years and sex.

A few counts support this clone. It has no known antigen specificity. No base qualities exist here, and no much larger clone lies one base off it. The CDR3 runs 19 amino acids, cysteine and phenylalanine included. Here the CDR3 DNA is all that survives: 57 bases in frame from base 1. V is reduced by 3 bases and J by 2 bases, leaving a spacing of 23 bases between them. Collaborating institutions collected whole blood in K2EDTA tubes following their own protocols. For TCRbeta analysis, collaborators shipped samples as frozen whole blood, isolated PBMCs, or DNA extracted from either of those sample types. TCRbeta CDR3 regions were amplified from genomic DNA using the immunoSEQ Assay, a bias-controlled multiplex PCR. The original pipeline was this. Nucleated cell counts per sample were estimated from amplification of reference gene primers within the assay. Sequence reads were collapsed and filtered to measure the absolute abundance of every unique TCRbeta CDR3 rearrangement. Productive Simpson clonality was computed per sample as the square root of Simpson's diversity index over productive rearrangements. TCRdb provides this immuneACCESS table in a form limited to in-frame rearrangements. Some clones are lacking; in checked studies, under half of them reflect an unresolved V gene, and why the rest are absent is not known. The DNA gave D and trimming, while V, J and clone size come from that table. The sample includes 55,000 to 80,000 clones, with roughly 80% observed a single time. 16% of the sample is taken by the ten largest.

Overall study outcomes, separate from this receptor: Clinical and demographic metadata were provided uncurated, with the amount varying by source and participant.

The sequence is built from TRBV23-1 and TRBJ1-5, with a weak D call of TRBD1 (6 bases match). TRBV23-1 is reported as an ORF; its role is uncertain. Input material: peripheral blood. This receptor was taken from a man older than 75 with active COVID-19. The DNA sequence follows: TGCGCCAGCAGTCAGCCGGGCCAAAAAAGGGGGAATGGCAATCAGCCCCAGCATTTT. This encodes CASSQPGQKRGNGNQPQHF.